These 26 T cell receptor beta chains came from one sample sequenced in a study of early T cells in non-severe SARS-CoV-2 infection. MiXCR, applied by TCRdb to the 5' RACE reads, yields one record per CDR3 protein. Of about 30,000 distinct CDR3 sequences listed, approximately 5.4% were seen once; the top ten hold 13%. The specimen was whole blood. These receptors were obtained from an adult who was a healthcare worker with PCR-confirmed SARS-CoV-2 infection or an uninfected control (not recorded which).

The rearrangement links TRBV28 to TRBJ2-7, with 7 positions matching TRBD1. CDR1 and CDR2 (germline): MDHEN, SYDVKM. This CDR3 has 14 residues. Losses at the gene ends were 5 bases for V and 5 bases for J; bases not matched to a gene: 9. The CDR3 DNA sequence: TGTGCCAGCAGTGTCACAGGGGAGTGGAACGAGCAGTACTTC. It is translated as CASSVTGEWNEQYF.

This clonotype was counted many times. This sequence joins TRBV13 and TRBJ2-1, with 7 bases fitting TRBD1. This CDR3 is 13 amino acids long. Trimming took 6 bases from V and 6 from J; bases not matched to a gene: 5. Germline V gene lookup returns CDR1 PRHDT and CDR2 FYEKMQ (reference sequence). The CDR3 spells CASSWTGANEQFF. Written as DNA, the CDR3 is TGTGCCAGCAGTTGGACAGGAGCCAATGAGCAGTTCTTC.

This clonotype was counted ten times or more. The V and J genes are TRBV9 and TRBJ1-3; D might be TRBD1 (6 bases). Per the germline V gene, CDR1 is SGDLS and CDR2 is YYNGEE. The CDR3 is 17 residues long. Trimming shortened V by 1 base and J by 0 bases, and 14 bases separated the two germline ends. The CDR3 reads CASSVRGDRLSGNTIYF. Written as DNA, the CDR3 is TGTGCCAGCAGCGTAAGGGGGGACCGACTCTCTGGAAACACCATATATTTT.

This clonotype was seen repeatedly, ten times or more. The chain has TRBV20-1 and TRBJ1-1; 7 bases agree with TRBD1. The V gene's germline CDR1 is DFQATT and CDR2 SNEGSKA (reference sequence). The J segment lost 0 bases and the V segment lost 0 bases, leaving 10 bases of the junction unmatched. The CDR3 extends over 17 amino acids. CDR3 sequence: CSARDPGTVTMNTEAFF. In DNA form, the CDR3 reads TGCAGTGCTAGAGATCCCGGGACAGTGACCATGAACACTGAAGCTTTCTTT.

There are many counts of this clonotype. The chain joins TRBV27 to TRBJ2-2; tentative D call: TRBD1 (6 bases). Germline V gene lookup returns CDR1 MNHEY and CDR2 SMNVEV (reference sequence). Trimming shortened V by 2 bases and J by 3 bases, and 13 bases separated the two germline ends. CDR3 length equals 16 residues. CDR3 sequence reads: CASSLIQGLDTGELFF. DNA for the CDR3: TGTGCCAGCAGTTTAATACAGGGCCTAGACACCGGGGAGCTGTTTTTT.

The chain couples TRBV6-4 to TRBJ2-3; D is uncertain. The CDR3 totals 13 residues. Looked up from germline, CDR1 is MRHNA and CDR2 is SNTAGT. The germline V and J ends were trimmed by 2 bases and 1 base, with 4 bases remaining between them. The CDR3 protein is CASSDGGTDTQYF. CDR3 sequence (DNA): TGTGCCAGCAGTGACGGGGGCACAGATACGCAGTATTTT.

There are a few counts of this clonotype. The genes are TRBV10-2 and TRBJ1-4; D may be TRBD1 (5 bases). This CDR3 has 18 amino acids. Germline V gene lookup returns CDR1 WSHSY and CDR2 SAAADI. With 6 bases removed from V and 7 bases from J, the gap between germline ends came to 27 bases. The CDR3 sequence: CASRNESWDFGRVEKLFF. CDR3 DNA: TGCGCCAGCAGAAATGAGTCCTGGGACTTCGGTCGGGTTGAAAAACTGTTTTTT.

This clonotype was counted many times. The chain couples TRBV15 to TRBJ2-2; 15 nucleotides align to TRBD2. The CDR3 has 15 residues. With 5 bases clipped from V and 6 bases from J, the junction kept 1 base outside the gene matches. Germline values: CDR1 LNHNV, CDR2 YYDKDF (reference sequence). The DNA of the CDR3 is TGTGCCACCAGCGGACTAGCGGGGGGGCCCGGGGAGCTGTTTTTT. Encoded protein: CATSGLAGGPGELFF.

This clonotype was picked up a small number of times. The CDR3 here is CASSQDFTGALNTEAFF. The CDR3 DNA sequence: TGTGCCAGCAGCCAAGATTTCACAGGGGCCCTGAACACTGAAGCTTTCTTT. The gene calls are TRBV4-2 and TRBJ1-1; 7 nucleotides align to TRBD1. J gave up 0 bases and V 0 bases, and 7 bases lay outside the gene matches. Germline CDR1 reads LGHNA; CDR2 reads YNFKEQ. This CDR3 has 17 residues.

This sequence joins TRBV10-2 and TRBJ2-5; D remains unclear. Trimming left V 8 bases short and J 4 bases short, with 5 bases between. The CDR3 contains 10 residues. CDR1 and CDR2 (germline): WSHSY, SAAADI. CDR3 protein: CASAGETQYF. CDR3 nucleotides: TGCGCCAGCGCAGGAGAGACCCAGTACTTC.

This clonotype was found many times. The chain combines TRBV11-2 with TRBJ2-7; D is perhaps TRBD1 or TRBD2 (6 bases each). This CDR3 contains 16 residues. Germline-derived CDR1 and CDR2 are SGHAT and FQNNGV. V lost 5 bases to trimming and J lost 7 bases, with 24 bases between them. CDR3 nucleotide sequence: TGTGCCAGCAGCGCGATTAGGGGGGCCCCGTCGAAGGAGCAGTACTTC. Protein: CASSAIRGAPSKEQYF.

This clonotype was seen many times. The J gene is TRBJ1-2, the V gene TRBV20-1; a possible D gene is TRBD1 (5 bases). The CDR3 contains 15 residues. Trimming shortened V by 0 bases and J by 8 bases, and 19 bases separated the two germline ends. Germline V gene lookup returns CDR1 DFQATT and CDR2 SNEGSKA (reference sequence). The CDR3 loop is CSARDSLGGEGGYTF. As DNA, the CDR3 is TGCAGTGCTAGAGATTCCCTCGGGGGAGAGGGAGGCTACACCTTC.

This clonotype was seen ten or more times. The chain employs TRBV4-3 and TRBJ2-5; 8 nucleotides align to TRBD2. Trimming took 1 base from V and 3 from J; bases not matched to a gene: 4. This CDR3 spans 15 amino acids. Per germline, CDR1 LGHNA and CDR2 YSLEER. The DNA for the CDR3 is TGCGCCAGCAGCCAAGCAACTAGCGGAAAAGAGACCCAGTACTTC. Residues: CASSQATSGKETQYF.

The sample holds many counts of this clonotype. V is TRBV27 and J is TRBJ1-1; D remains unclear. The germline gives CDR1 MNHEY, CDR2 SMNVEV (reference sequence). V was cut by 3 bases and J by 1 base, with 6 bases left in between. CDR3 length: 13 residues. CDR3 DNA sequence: TGTGCCAGCAGTTTTCTGACGAACACTGAAGCTTTCTTT. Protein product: CASSFLTNTEAFF.

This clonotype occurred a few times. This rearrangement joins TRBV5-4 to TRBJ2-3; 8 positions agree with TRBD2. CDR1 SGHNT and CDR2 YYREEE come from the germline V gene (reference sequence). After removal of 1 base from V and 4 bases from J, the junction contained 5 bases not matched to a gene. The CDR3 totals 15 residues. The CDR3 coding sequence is TGTGCCAGCAGCTTGCCAGGACTAGCATCAGATACGCAGTATTTT. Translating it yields CASSLPGLASDTQYF.

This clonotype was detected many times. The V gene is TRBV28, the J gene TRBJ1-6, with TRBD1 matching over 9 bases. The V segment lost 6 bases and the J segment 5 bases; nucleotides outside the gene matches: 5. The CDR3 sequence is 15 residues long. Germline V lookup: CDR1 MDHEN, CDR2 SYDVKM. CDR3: CASRTGGDNNSPLHF. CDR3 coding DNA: TGTGCCAGCAGGACAGGGGGAGATAATAATTCACCCCTCCACTTT.

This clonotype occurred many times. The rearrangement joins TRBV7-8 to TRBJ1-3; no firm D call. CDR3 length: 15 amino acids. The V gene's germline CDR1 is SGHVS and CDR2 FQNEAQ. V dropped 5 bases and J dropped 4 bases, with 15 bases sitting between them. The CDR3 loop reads CASSPLARSGNTIYF. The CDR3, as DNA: TGTGCCAGCAGCCCACTTGCCAGGTCCGGAAACACCATATATTTT.

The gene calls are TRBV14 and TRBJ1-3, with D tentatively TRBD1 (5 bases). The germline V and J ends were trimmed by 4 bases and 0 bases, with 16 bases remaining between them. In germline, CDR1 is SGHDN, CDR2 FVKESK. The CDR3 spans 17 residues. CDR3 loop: CASSRRQSSISGNTIYF. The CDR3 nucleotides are TGTGCCAGCAGCCGTAGACAGAGCTCGATCTCTGGAAACACCATATATTTT.

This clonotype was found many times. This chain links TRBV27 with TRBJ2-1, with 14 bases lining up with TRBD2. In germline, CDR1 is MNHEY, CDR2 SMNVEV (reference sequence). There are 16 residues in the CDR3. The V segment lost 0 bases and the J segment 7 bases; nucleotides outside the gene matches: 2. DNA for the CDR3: TGTGCCAGCAGTTTATCGGGACTAGCGGGGGTTAATGAGCAGTTCTTC. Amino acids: CASSLSGLAGVNEQFF.

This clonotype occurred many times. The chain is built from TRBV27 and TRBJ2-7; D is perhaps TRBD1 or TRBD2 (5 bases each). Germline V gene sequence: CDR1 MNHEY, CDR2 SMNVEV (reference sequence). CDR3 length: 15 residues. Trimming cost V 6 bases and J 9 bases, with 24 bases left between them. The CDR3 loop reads CASRATGKSPGRQYF. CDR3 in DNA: TGTGCCAGCAGGGCTACGGGGAAAAGCCCGGGACGGCAGTACTTC.

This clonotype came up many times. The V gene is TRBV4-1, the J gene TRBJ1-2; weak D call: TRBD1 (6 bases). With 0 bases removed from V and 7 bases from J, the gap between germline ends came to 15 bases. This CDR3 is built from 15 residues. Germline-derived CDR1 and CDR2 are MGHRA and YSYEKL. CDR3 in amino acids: CASSQELGTSPGYTF. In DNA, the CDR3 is TGCGCCAGCAGCCAAGAACTGGGGACAAGCCCTGGCTACACCTTC.

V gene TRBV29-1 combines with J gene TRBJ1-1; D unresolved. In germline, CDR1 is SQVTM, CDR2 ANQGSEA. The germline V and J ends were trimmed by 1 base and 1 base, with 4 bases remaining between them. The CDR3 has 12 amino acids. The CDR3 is CSVEAGNTEAFF. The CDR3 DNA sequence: TGCAGCGTTGAAGCTGGGAACACTGAAGCTTTCTTT.

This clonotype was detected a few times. The CDR3 reads CASSYHARDYEQYF. The DNA for the CDR3 is TGTGCCAGCAGTTACCACGCGCGGGACTACGAGCAGTACTTC. The chain combines TRBV6-2 or TRBV6-3 with TRBJ2-7; tentatively, D is TRBD2 (6 bases). This CDR3 comprises 14 residues. From germline, CDR1 is MNHEY and CDR2 SVGEGT. The V gene lost 2 bases and the J gene lost 3 bases, with 11 bases spanning the gap.

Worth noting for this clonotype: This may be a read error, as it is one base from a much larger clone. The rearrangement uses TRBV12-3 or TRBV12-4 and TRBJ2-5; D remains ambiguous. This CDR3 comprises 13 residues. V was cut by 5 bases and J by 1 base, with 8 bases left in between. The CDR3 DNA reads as TGTGCCAGCAGTGAGCTGCTCCAAGAGACCCAGTACTTC. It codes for CASSELLQETQYF.

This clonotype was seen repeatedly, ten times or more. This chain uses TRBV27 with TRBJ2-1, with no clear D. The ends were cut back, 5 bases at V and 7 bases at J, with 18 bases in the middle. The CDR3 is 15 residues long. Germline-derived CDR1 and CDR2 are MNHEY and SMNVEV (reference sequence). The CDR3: CASSTDLSWGNEQFF. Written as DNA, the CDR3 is TGTGCCAGCAGTACAGACTTGTCCTGGGGAAATGAGCAGTTCTTC.

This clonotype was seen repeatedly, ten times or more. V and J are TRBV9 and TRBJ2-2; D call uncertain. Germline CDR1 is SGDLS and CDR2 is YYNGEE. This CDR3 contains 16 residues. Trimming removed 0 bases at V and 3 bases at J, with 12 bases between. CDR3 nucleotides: TGTGCCAGCAGCGTAGGGTTAGTCAGAGACACCGGGGAGCTGTTTTTT. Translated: CASSVGLVRDTGELFF.